The next 6 T cell receptor beta chains were all read from a single sample in a study of Graves' ophthalmopathy and Graves' hyperthyroidism. Amplification of TCR beta CDR3 regions used RNA transcripts. Second-round multiplex PCR came after first-round RT-PCR with HTBI primers. Via MiXCR, TCRdb re-called the multiplex PCR reads, giving one row per CDR3 protein. The sample holds approximately 640,000 distinct CDR3 sequences; approximately 39% are singletons and the top ten take over 2.5%. The sample comprised peripheral blood. The receptor set was obtained from an adult man with Graves' ophthalmopathy.

This clonotype was observed a few times. The V call is TRBV11-1, the J call TRBJ1-1; 8 positions match TRBD1. This CDR3 has 15 residues. Germline CDR1 reads SGHAT; CDR2 reads FQDESV (reference sequence). V lost 6 bases to trimming and J lost 1 base; unmatched junction nucleotides: 7. The CDR3 region is CASSFAGGGNTEAFF. CDR3 nucleotides: TGTGCCAGCAGTTTCGCAGGGGGCGGGAACACTGAAGCTTTCTTT.

The chain is built from TRBV7-8 and TRBJ2-7; D tentatively reads TRBD1 or TRBD2 (5 bases each). The V gene lost 5 bases and the J gene lost 7 bases, with 18 bases spanning the gap. This CDR3 spans 14 amino acids. CDR1 and CDR2 (germline): SGHVS, FQNEAQ. The CDR3 spells CASSQDTVWGEQYF. The CDR3 DNA sequence: TGTGCCAGCAGCCAAGATACTGTATGGGGGGAGCAGTACTTC.

This sequence joins TRBV15 and TRBJ1-5, with no clear D. Deletions cut 3 bases from V and 11 bases from J, with 11 bases between. Germline CDR1 and CDR2: LNHNV and YYDKDF (reference sequence). This CDR3 comprises 12 residues. The CDR3 region is CATSSLRRAQHF. For the CDR3, the DNA is TGTGCCACCAGCAGCCTCCGTAGGGCCCAGCATTTT.

This clonotype was observed a handful of times. A read error may account for a junction end that differs from germline. The chain combines TRBV29-1 with TRBJ2-6; a weak D match, TRBD2 (5 bases). The CDR3 is made up of 12 amino acids. In germline, CDR1 is SQVTM, CDR2 ANQGSEA. The CDR3 sequence is CSVGTGVNVLTF. CDR3 bases: TGCAGCGTTGGAACCGGGGTCAACGTCCTGACTTTC.

This clonotype has just one count. The CDR3 DNA reads TGCAGCGTGGGGGGGGGGGTTGGCAATCAGCCCCAGCATTTT. It yields the protein CSVGGGVGNQPQHF. The chain combines TRBV29-1 with TRBJ1-5; D possibly corresponds to TRBD1 (5 bases). Germline assignment: CDR1 SQVTM and CDR2 ANQGSEA. V was shortened by 6 bases and J by 2 bases, with 14 bases between the two germline ends. The CDR3 contains 14 residues.

The chain combines TRBV7-6 with TRBJ2-7; D might be TRBD2 (5 bases). Germline V gene data show CDR1 as SGHVS and CDR2 as FNYEAQ. V shed 4 bases and J shed 0 bases, with 10 bases lying between them. This CDR3 is built from 14 residues. CDR3 sequence (DNA): TGTGCCAGCAGCTATAGCGTAAGCTCCTACGAGCAGTACTTC. This sequence encodes CASSYSVSSYEQYF.